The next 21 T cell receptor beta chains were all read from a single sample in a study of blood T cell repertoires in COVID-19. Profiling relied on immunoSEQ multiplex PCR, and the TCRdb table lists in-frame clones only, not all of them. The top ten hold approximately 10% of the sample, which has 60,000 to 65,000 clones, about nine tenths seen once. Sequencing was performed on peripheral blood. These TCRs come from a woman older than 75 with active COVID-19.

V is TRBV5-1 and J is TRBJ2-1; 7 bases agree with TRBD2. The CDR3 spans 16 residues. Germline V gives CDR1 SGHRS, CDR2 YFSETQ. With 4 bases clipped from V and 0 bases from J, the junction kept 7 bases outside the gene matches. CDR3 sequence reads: CASSPSGVSSYNEQFF. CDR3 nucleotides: TGCGCCAGCAGCCCCAGCGGGGTGAGCTCCTACAATGAGCAGTTCTTC.

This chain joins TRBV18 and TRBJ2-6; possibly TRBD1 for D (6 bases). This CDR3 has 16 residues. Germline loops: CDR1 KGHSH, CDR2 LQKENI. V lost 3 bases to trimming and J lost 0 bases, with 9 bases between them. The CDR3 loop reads CASSPDRLSGANVLTF. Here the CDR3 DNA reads TGTGCCAGCTCACCGGACAGACTCTCTGGGGCCAACGTCCTGACTTTC.

CDR3 DNA sequence: TGTGCCAGCACCCCGCCTGGGACCGGGGGTGACGAGCAGTACTTC. Translating it yields CASTPPGTGGDEQYF. This sequence joins TRBV28 and TRBJ2-7; the D gene is possibly TRBD2 (6 bases). Trimming pared 7 bases from V and 5 bases from J, leaving 21 bases between. CDR3 length: 15 residues. Germline V gene lookup returns CDR1 MDHEN and CDR2 SYDVKM. The full variable domain, completed using reference TRBV28 and TRBJ2-7, is DVKVTQSSRYLVKRTGEKVFLECVQDMDHENMFWYRQDPGLGLRLIYFSYDVKMKEKGDIPEGYSVSREKKERFSLILESASTNQTSMYLCASTPPGTGGDEQYFGPGTRLTVT.

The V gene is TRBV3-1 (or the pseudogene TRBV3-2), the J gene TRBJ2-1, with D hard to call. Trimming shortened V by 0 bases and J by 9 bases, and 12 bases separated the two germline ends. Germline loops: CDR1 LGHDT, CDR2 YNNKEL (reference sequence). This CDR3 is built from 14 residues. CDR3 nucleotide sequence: TGTGCCAGCAGCCAAGATTTCCTCTATGCTGAGCAGTTCTTC. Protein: CASSQDFLYAEQFF.

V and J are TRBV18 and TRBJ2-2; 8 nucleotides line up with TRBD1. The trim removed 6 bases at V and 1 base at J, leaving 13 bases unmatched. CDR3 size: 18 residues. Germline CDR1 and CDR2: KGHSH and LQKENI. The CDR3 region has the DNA TGTGCCAGCTCTCCGACCCGACAGGGGCGCGAGAACACCGGGGAGCTGTTTTTT. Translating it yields CASSPTRQGRENTGELFF.

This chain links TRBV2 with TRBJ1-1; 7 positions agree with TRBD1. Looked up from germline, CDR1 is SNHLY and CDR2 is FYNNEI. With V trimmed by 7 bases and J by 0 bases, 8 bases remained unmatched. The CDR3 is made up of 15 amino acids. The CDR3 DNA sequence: TGTGCCAGCACCCTCTTACAGGGGATGAACACTGAAGCTTTCTTT. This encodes CASTLLQGMNTEAFF. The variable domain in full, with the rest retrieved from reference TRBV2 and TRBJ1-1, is EPEVTQTPSHQVTQMGQEVILRCVPISNHLYFYWYRQILGQKVEFLVSFYNNEISEKSEIFDDQFSVERPDGSNFTLKIRSTKLEDSAMYFCASTLLQGMNTEAFFGQGTRLTVV.

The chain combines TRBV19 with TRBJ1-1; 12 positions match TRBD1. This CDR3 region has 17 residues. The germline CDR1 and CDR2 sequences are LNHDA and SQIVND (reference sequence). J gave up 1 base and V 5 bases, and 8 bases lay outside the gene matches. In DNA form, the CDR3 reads TGTGCCAGTAGTCCGGGGACAGGGGGCGACTGGAACACTGAAGCTTTCTTT. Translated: CASSPGTGGDWNTEAFF.

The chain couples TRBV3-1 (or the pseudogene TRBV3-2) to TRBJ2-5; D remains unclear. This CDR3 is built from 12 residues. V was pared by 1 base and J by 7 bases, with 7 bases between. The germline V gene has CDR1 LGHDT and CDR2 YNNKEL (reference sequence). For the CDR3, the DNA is TGTGCCAGCAGCCAAGGCGCAGGGACCCAGTACTTC. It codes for CASSQGAGTQYF.

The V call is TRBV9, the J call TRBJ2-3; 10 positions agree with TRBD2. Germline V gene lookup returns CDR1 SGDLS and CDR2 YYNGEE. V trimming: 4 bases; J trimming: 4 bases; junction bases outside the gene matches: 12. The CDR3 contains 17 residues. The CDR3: CASSQEGGTSEADTQYF. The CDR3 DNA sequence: TGTGCCAGCAGCCAAGAGGGGGGGACTAGCGAGGCAGATACGCAGTATTTT.

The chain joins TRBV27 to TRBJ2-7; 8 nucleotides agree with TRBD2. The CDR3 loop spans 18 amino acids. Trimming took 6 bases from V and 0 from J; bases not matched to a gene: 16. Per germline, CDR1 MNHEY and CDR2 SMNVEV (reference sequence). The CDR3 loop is CASRIGTIVAGTSYEQYV. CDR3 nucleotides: TGTGCCAGCAGGATCGGGACTATTGTAGCGGGGACCTCCTACGAGCAGTACGTC.

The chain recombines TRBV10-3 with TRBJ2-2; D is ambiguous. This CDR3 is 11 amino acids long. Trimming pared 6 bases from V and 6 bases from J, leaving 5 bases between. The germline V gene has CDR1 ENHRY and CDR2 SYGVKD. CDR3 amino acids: CAIRAPGELFF. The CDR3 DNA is TGTGCCATCAGGGCTCCCGGGGAGCTGTTTTTT.

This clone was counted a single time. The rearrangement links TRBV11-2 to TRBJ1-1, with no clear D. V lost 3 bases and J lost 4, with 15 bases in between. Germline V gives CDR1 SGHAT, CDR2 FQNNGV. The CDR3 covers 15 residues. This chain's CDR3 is CASSFGRPRGTEAFF. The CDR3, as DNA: TGTGCCAGCAGCTTCGGCCGGCCCCGCGGCACTGAAGCTTTCTTT.

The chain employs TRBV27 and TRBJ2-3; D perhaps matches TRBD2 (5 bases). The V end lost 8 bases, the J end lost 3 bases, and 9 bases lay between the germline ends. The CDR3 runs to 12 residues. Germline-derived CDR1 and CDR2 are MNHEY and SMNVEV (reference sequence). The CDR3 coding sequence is TGTGCCAGCTCAAGGAGGACAGATACGCAGTATTTT. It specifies CASSRRTDTQYF.

CDR3 amino acids: CASNVDSYQETQYF. CDR3 in DNA: TGTGCCAGCAACGTGGACAGTTACCAAGAGACCCAGTACTTC. This sequence joins TRBV9 and TRBJ2-5, with D possibly being TRBD1 (6 bases). The V end was cut by 6 bases, the J end by 0 bases, with 12 bases between. Looked up from germline, CDR1 is SGDLS and CDR2 is YYNGEE. This CDR3 is 14 amino acids long.

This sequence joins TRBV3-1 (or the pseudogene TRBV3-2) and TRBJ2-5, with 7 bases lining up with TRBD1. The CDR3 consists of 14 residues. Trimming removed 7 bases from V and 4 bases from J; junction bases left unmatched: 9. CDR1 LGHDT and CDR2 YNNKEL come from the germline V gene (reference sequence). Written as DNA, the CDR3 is TGTGCCAGCACCACACGACAGGGTATAGAGACCCAGTACTTC. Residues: CASTTRQGIETQYF.

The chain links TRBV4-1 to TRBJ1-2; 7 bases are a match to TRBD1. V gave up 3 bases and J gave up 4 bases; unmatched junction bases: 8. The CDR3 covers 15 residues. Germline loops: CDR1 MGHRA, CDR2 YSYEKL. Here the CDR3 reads CASSHGTERGYGYTF. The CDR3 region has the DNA TGCGCCAGCAGCCACGGGACAGAACGGGGCTATGGCTACACCTTC.

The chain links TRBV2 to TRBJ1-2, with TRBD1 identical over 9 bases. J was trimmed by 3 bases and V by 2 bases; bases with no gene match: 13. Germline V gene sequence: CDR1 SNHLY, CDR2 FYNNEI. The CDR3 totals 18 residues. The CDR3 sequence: CASSELLFGTGRDYGYTF. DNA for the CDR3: TGTGCCAGCAGTGAACTCTTGTTTGGGACAGGGCGGGACTATGGCTACACCTTC. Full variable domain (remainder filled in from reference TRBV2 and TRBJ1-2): EPEVTQTPSHQVTQMGQEVILRCVPISNHLYFYWYRQILGQKVEFLVSFYNNEISEKSEIFDDQFSVERPDGSNFTLKIRSTKLEDSAMYFCASSELLFGTGRDYGYTFGSGTRLTVV.

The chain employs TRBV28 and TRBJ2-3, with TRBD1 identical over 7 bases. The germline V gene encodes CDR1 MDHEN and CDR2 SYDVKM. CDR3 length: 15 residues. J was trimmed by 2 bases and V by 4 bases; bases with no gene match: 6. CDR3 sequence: CASSSLTGSTDTQYF. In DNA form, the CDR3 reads TGTGCCAGCAGTTCACTGACAGGGTCCACAGATACGCAGTATTTT.

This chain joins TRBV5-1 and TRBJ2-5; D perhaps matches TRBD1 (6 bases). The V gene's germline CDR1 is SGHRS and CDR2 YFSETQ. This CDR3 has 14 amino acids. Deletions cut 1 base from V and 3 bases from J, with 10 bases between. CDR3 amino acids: CASSLTTGEETQYF. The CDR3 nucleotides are TGCGCCAGCAGCTTGACGACAGGAGAAGAGACCCAGTACTTC.

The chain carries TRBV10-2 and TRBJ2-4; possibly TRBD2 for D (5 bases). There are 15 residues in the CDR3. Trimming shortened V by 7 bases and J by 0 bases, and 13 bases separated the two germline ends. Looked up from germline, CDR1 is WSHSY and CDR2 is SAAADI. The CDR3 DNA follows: TGCGCCAGCAATCCTGACGGACTAGCCAAAAACATTCAGTACTTC. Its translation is CASNPDGLAKNIQYF.

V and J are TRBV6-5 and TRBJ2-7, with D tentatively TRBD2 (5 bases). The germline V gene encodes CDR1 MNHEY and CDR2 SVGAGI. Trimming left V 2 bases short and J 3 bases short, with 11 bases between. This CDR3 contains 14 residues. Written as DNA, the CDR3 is TGTGCCAGCAGTTACCAGCGGAGAAGCTACGAGCAGTACTTC. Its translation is CASSYQRRSYEQYF.